The 10 T cell receptor beta chains given below trace back to one sample, sequenced in a study of T cell responses to AZD1222 COVID-19 vaccine. Sequencing used immunoSEQ multiplex PCR; TCRdb keeps in-frame clones, though not all of them. The sample has 150,000 to 200,000 clones, about nine tenths seen once. The sequenced sample was peripheral blood, obtained 28 days after the second AZD1222 dose. The receptors originated from an adult who received the AZD1222 COVID-19 vaccine.

This rearrangement joins TRBV15 to TRBJ1-6, with a weak D call TRBD1 (5 bases). Germline V CDR1 and CDR2: LNHNV, YYDKDF (reference sequence). Trimming cost V 0 bases and J 6 bases, with 15 bases left between them. CDR3 size: 17 residues. Here the CDR3 DNA reads TGTGCCACCAGCAGAGACAGTCTCGAAGGGACTAATTCACCCCTCCACTTT. It translates to CATSRDSLEGTNSPLHF.

This clone appeared a single time. The chain combines TRBV5-1 with TRBJ2-5; 9 nucleotides match TRBD1. The CDR3 runs to 13 residues. Trimming cost V 7 bases and J 5 bases; bases outside gene matches: 6. Germline CDR1 is SGHRS and CDR2 is YFSETQ. The CDR3 reads CASSGQGLETQYF. In DNA, the CDR3 is TGCGCCAGCTCGGGACAGGGTTTGGAGACCCAGTACTTC.

This clone has just one count. The V call is TRBV27, the J call TRBJ1-6; 7 bases are a match to TRBD1. J gave up 3 bases and V 4 bases, and 0 bases lay outside the gene matches. This CDR3 is built from 14 residues. The germline gives CDR1 MNHEY, CDR2 SMNVEV (reference sequence). In nucleotides, the CDR3 is TGTGCCAGCAGTTCAGGGGGCTATAATTCACCCCTCCACTTT. Encoded protein: CASSSGGYNSPLHF.

V and J are TRBV3-1 (or the pseudogene TRBV3-2) and TRBJ2-7; TRBD2 aligns across 11 bases. Germline V gene sequence: CDR1 LGHDT, CDR2 YNNKEL (reference sequence). The CDR3 contains 15 residues. V was clipped by 1 base and J by 6 bases; unmatched bases: 5. As DNA, the CDR3 is TGTGCCAGCAGCCAAGTCCTAGCGGGAGGTGCCGAGCAGTACTTC. Residues: CASSQVLAGGAEQYF.

The V gene is TRBV16, the J gene TRBJ2-7; 9 bases are a match to TRBD1. The V gene end was trimmed by 4 bases and the J gene end by 5 bases; junction bases not matched to a gene: 9. CDR3 size: 15 residues. The germline gives CDR1 KGHSY, CDR2 FQNENV. Here the CDR3 DNA reads TGTGCCAGCAGCCTCACTTGGGACAGGGCGGACGAGCAGTACTTC. As protein: CASSLTWDRADEQYF.

J is TRBJ2-7 and V is TRBV30, with D possibly called TRBD1 or TRBD2 (6 bases each). The CDR3 has 15 amino acids. V gave up 4 bases and J gave up 3 bases, with 19 bases separating them. In germline, CDR1 is GTSNPN, CDR2 SVGIG (reference sequence). CDR3 nucleotides: TGTGCCTGGATGTACTTGGGGGGCGGGCACTACGAGCAGTACTTC. Encoded protein: CAWMYLGGGHYEQYF.

This clone appeared a single time. J is TRBJ1-1 and V is TRBV19; tentative D call: TRBD1 (5 bases). Germline CDR1 reads LNHDA; CDR2 reads SQIVND (reference sequence). The V end was cut by 4 bases, the J end by 8 bases, with 11 bases between. This CDR3 is built from 12 residues. CDR3 sequence (DNA): TGTGCCAGTAGTAGCACCCAGGGAGAAGCTTTCTTT. Amino acid sequence: CASSSTQGEAFF.

This chain uses TRBV27 with TRBJ2-1; 8 nucleotides agree with TRBD2. The germline CDR1 and CDR2 sequences are MNHEY and SMNVEV (reference sequence). J was trimmed by 10 bases and V by 1 base; bases with no gene match: 9. This CDR3 is built from 15 residues. CDR3 DNA: TGTGCCAGCAGTTTATTACCAGCGGGAGTGGTAGAGCAGTTCTTC. As protein: CASSLLPAGVVEQFF.

The chain is built from TRBV19 and TRBJ2-1; 7 bases line up with TRBD1. J lost 4 bases, V lost 4 bases, and 16 bases had no gene match. Looked up from germline, CDR1 is LNHDA and CDR2 is SQIVND (reference sequence). The CDR3 is 18 amino acids. In DNA form, the CDR3 reads TGTGCCAGTAGTAAATCCCCCGATGACAGGGCCCGATACAATGAGCAGTTCTTC. Translating it yields CASSKSPDDRARYNEQFF.

About this clone: A read error is possible here, since a much larger clone lies one base away. This CDR3 reads CASSLDSHEQYF. CDR3 in DNA: TGTGCCAGCAGCTTAGACTCCCACGAGCAGTACTTC. The V and J genes are TRBV7-2 and TRBJ2-7; unclear D gene. From germline, CDR1 is SGHTA and CDR2 FQGNSA. The CDR3 is 12 residues long.